The 21 T cell receptor beta chains listed next were all sequenced from one sample in a study of Ad26.COV2.S vaccination and SARS-CoV-2 variants. TCRdb keeps only in-frame clones here, not all; method: immunoSEQ multiplex PCR. The data show 290,000 or so clones, with around 87% seen just once and about 3.1% held by the top ten. Stated treatment: around 19 received Ad26.COV2.S at low or high dose, single or two shots; several received placebo; per-sample allocation not given. Sampling occurred on day 63 after the first vaccine or placebo injection. The input for sequencing was peripheral blood, taken in a trial of Ad26.COV2.S vaccine versus placebo. These receptors were collected from a person aged 18-65 years who received the Ad26.COV2.S COVID-19 vaccine or a placebo.

The gene calls are TRBV2 and TRBJ1-5; maybe TRBD1 (6 bases). CDR3 length: 15 amino acids. Trimming took 6 bases from V and 0 from J, leaving 12 bases between them. The germline V gene encodes CDR1 SNHLY and CDR2 FYNNEI. In DNA, the CDR3 is TGTGCCAGCAGGCCCGACAGGCTTAGCAATCAGCCCCAGCATTTT. Its protein product is CASRPDRLSNQPQHF.

This chain links TRBV30 with TRBJ2-7; D unresolved. Germline V gives CDR1 GTSNPN, CDR2 SVGIG (reference sequence). The CDR3 has 12 residues. V lost 2 bases, J lost 2 bases, and 7 bases lay in between. CDR3 in amino acids: CAWSQPAYEQYF. CDR3 DNA sequence: TGTGCCTGGAGTCAGCCTGCCTACGAGCAGTACTTC.

This clone was seen only once. The rearrangement links TRBV9 to TRBJ2-1; 7 bases are shared with TRBD2. The junction had 7 bases not matched to a gene; V was cut back by 5 bases and J by 2 bases. The CDR3 contains 15 residues. CDR1 SGDLS and CDR2 YYNGEE come from the germline V gene. CDR3 sequence (DNA): TGTGCCAGCAGTACCCGGGACTACCCCTACAATGAGCAGTTCTTC. Its protein is CASSTRDYPYNEQFF.

The rearrangement joins TRBV7-8 to TRBJ2-3; the match to TRBD2 covers 7 bases. V lost 0 bases and J lost 0; bases outside the gene matches: 9. This CDR3 is built from 18 residues. Germline values: CDR1 SGHVS, CDR2 FQNEAQ. CDR3 in amino acids: CASSLAYLGGSSTDTQYF. The CDR3 nucleotides read TGTGCCAGCAGCTTAGCGTATCTCGGGGGGTCTAGCACAGATACGCAGTATTTT.

The chain uses TRBV3-1 (or the pseudogene TRBV3-2) and TRBJ1-1; 8 nucleotides line up with TRBD1. This CDR3 has 13 residues. The junction had 4 bases not matched to a gene; V was cut back by 0 bases and J by 10 bases. Germline loops: CDR1 LGHDT, CDR2 YNNKEL (reference sequence). CDR3 in amino acids: CASSQDQGARAFF. The CDR3 DNA sequence: TGTGCCAGCAGCCAAGATCAGGGGGCCCGAGCTTTCTTT.

This rearrangement joins TRBV5-1 to TRBJ1-2; perhaps TRBD1 as D (6 bases). The germline V and J ends were trimmed by 7 bases and 7 bases, with 23 bases remaining between them. Germline CDR1 SGHRS, CDR2 YFSETQ. CDR3 size: 15 residues. CDR3 sequence reads: CASSSGQNTGLGYTF. For the CDR3, the DNA is TGCGCCAGCTCTTCAGGCCAAAACACAGGGCTTGGCTACACCTTC.

This chain links TRBV3-1 (or the pseudogene TRBV3-2) with TRBJ2-1; D is unclear. This CDR3 has 14 amino acids. The germline V and J ends were trimmed by 3 bases and 0 bases, with 6 bases remaining between them. Germline V gene lookup returns CDR1 LGHDT and CDR2 YNNKEL (reference sequence). The CDR3 sequence: CASSQVSSYNEQFF. The CDR3 nucleotides read TGTGCCAGCAGCCAGGTAAGCTCCTACAATGAGCAGTTCTTC.

The chain carries TRBV5-1 and TRBJ2-7; no definite D call. Germline V gene lookup returns CDR1 SGHRS and CDR2 YFSETQ. Trimming removed 1 base from V and 9 bases from J, with 14 bases in between. This CDR3 has 13 residues. CDR3: CASSLINNWVQYF. CDR3 coding DNA: TGCGCCAGCAGCTTGATAAACAACTGGGTGCAGTACTTC.

The rearrangement links TRBV28 to TRBJ2-1, with 10 positions matching TRBD1. The CDR3 covers 14 residues. Trimming took 6 bases from V and 2 from J; bases not matched to a gene: 1. Germline CDR1 and CDR2: MDHEN and SYDVKM. CDR3 DNA: TGTGCCAGCAGGACAGGGGGCGCCTACAATGAGCAGTTCTTC. Its translation: CASRTGGAYNEQFF.

This rearrangement joins TRBV5-4 to TRBJ2-3, with TRBD2 matching over 13 bases. Germline loops: CDR1 SGHNT, CDR2 YYREEE (reference sequence). The CDR3 is 16 amino acids. The trim removed 4 bases at V and 4 bases at J, leaving 6 bases unmatched. Here the CDR3 reads CASSERLAGGSDTQYF. CDR3 coding DNA: TGTGCCAGCAGCGAGAGACTAGCGGGGGGATCAGATACGCAGTATTTT. The full variable domain, its missing parts supplied by reference TRBV5-4 and TRBJ2-3, is ETGVTQSPTHLIKTRGQQVTLRCSSQSGHNTVSWYQQALGQGPQFIFQYYREEENGRGNFPPRFSGLQFPNYSSELNVNALELDDSALYLCASSERLAGGSDTQYFGPGTRLTVL.

This clone was recorded only once. The rearrangement uses TRBV6-1 and TRBJ2-1, with TRBD1 identical over 8 bases. Germline loops: CDR1 MNHNS, CDR2 SASEGT. V shed 6 bases and J 6 bases; nucleotides not matched to a gene: 7. This CDR3 spans 14 amino acids. The CDR3 sequence is CASRGQAYINEQFF. DNA for the CDR3: TGTGCCAGCAGGGGACAGGCCTATATCAATGAGCAGTTCTTC.

V gene TRBV3-1 (or the pseudogene TRBV3-2) combines with J gene TRBJ1-1, with D possibly matching TRBD1 (5 bases). The CDR3 length is 12 residues. V dropped 1 base and J dropped 8 bases, with 8 bases sitting between them. CDR1 and CDR2 from the germline V gene are LGHDT and YNNKEL (reference sequence). The CDR3 DNA reads as TGTGCCAGCAGCCAAGGAGGGGTAGAAGCTTTCTTT. It encodes CASSQGGVEAFF.

The V and J genes are TRBV6-1 and TRBJ1-3; D may be TRBD1 (5 bases). V lost 6 bases and J 2 bases, leaving 11 bases between the germline ends. In germline, CDR1 is MNHNS, CDR2 SASEGT. CDR3 length: 14 residues. CDR3 bases: TGTGCCAGCAGACCAGGGAAAGCTGGAAACACCATATATTTT. Its protein is CASRPGKAGNTIYF.

As concerns this clone: A much larger clone lies a single base off, so this may be a read error. In the same sample, other DNA sequences code for this CDR3. The CDR3 DNA is TGTGCCAGTAGCCAAGCGCCAGCGGGAGAGGTGGGCGAGCAGTACTTC. The encoded protein is CASSQAPAGEVGEQYF. The chain couples TRBV4-2 to TRBJ2-7, with 8 bases that match TRBD2. Germline CDR1 is LGHNA and CDR2 is YNFKEQ. The CDR3 consists of 16 residues.

This clone appeared once. The rearrangement joins TRBV5-6 to TRBJ2-5; no clear D gene. The CDR3 length is 16 residues. V was cut by 0 bases and J by 5 bases, with 17 bases left in between. In germline, CDR1 is SGHDT, CDR2 YYEEEE. CDR3 protein: CASSLVVMGARETQYF. For the CDR3, the DNA is TGTGCCAGCAGCTTGGTTGTCATGGGCGCAAGGGAGACCCAGTACTTC.

J is TRBJ2-7 and V is TRBV7-9; tentatively, D is TRBD2 (7 bases). CDR1 and CDR2 (germline): SEHNR, FQNEAQ (reference sequence). The CDR3 is 15 amino acids. Trimming stripped 5 bases from V and 3 bases from J, with 17 bases between. In DNA form, the CDR3 reads TGTGCCAGCAGCGGGGTTGGGAGGGGGTTCTACGAGCAGTACTTC. Translation: CASSGVGRGFYEQYF.

The rearrangement uses TRBV5-5 and TRBJ2-7; 7 bases line up with TRBD1. After removal of 2 bases from V and 1 base from J, the junction contained 6 bases not matched to a gene. The V gene's germline CDR1 is SGHKS and CDR2 YYEKEE (reference sequence). This CDR3 has 15 amino acids. CDR3 nucleotides: TGTGCCAGCAGCTTTACAGGGGCCTTGTCCTACGAGCAGTACTTC. Its protein is CASSFTGALSYEQYF. Combining the CDR3 with reference TRBV5-5 and TRBJ2-7 gives the whole variable domain DAGVTQSPTHLIKTRGQQVTLRCSPISGHKSVSWYQQVLGQGPQFIFQYYEKEERGRGNFPDRFSARQFPNYSSELNVNALLLGDSALYLCASSFTGALSYEQYFGPGTRLTVT.

The chain has TRBV4-3 and TRBJ2-7, with a tentative D call TRBD1 (6 bases). Trimming took off 0 bases at V and 3 bases at J, with 9 bases between the two ends. CDR3 length: 14 amino acids. Per germline, CDR1 LGHNA and CDR2 YSLEER. The CDR3 loop reads CASSQDPGHYEQYF. The DNA for the CDR3 is TGCGCCAGCAGCCAAGATCCGGGACACTACGAGCAGTACTTC.

V is TRBV6-5 and J is TRBJ2-7; 8 bases align to TRBD1. The V segment lost 0 bases and the J segment 9 bases; nucleotides outside the gene matches: 7. There are 14 residues in the CDR3. Germline CDR1 and CDR2: MNHEY and SVGAGI. The CDR3 region is CASSYSVRGLVQYF. CDR3 sequence (DNA): TGTGCCAGCAGTTACTCAGTCAGGGGGCTTGTGCAGTACTTC.

This clone was counted a few times. The chain joins TRBV27 to TRBJ2-1; D not resolved. Germline V gene data show CDR1 as MNHEY and CDR2 as SMNVEV (reference sequence). This CDR3 comprises 10 residues. V gave up 3 bases and J gave up 10 bases, with 4 bases separating them. The CDR3 nucleotides read TGTGCCAGCAGTTTCCAAGAGCAGTTCTTC. Residues: CASSFQEQFF.

This chain uses TRBV7-2 with TRBJ2-6; 12 bases match TRBD2. The ends lost 5 bases at V and 2 bases at J; junction bases unmatched: 10. The CDR3 is 19 amino acids. Germline CDR1 reads SGHTA; CDR2 reads FQGNSA. CDR3 residues: CASSPRILAGGPGANVLTF. The CDR3 DNA sequence: TGTGCCAGCAGCCCTCGGATCCTAGCGGGGGGGCCTGGGGCCAACGTCCTGACTTTC.